This T cell receptor (beta chain) was found in a study of cytomegalovirus exposure and HLA in healthy donors. Study-level findings and limits: Previously analyzed data showed that most TCR beta V segments were productive at a frequency of about 87% or about 30%.

With respect to this clone: Its antigen is unidentified.

The V end lost 4 bases, the J end lost 5 bases, and 15 bases lay between the germline ends. Germline assignment: CDR1 WNHNN and CDR2 SYGVQD (reference sequence). The CDR3 has 15 amino acids. PCR amplification relied on 60 Vbeta primers (plus 13 Jbeta primers). This table comes from immunoSEQ multiplex PCR, and its TCRdb copy is limited to in-frame clones, with some not included. The table has around 120,000 clones, approximately 80% seen once; the top ten hold about 3.3%. Sequencing was done on a sample of PBMCs. The chain uses TRBV10-1 and TRBJ2-1, with D maybe TRBD1 (5 bases). This TCR derives from a male donor in good health and CMV-seronegative. Written as DNA, the CDR3 is TGCGCCAGCAGTGGGGGCGGCCAACCCCACAATGAGCAGTTCTTC. This gives the protein CASSGGGQPHNEQFF.